Listed here are 16 T cell receptor beta chains from one sample, sequenced in a study of identical twins. MiXCR, run by TCRdb on the 5' RACE reads, gives a single entry per CDR3 protein. The profile shows around 100,000 distinct CDR3 sequences, 5.9% of them singletons. Input material: memory T cells sorted from blood. Receptors were obtained from a woman between 45 and 60 years old in good health.

Ten or more counts support this clonotype. The V call is TRBV10-3, the J call TRBJ2-3; D tentatively fits TRBD1 or TRBD2 (5 bases each). Trimming cost V 4 bases and J 2 bases, with 13 bases left between them. Per the germline V gene, CDR1 is ENHRY and CDR2 is SYGVKD. The CDR3 has 15 amino acids. CDR3 sequence (DNA): TGTGCCATCAGTGGGGCCGGGGCCTCCACAGATACGCAGTATTTT. Translating gives CAISGAGASTDTQYF.

This clonotype has a count of ten or more. The gene calls are TRBV29-1 and TRBJ1-2; no clear D. This CDR3 region has 12 residues. In germline, CDR1 is SQVTM, CDR2 ANQGSEA. The V end was cut by 4 bases, the J end by 0 bases, with 6 bases between. The CDR3 coding sequence is TGCAGCGTTGTAACGGCTAACTATGGCTACACCTTC. This translates into CSVVTANYGYTF.

This clonotype was counted many times. The chain carries TRBV20-1 and TRBJ1-6, with D uncertain. This CDR3 has 11 amino acids. V gave up 1 base and J gave up 8 bases, with 3 bases separating them. Germline CDR1 DFQATT, CDR2 SNEGSKA (reference sequence). In nucleotides, the CDR3 is TGCAGTGCTAGAGTAGATTCACCCCTCCACTTT. Residues: CSARVDSPLHF.

Only a few counts were recorded for this clonotype. The chain combines TRBV19 with TRBJ2-5; D is tentatively TRBD1 or TRBD2 (6 bases each). Germline CDR1 reads LNHDA; CDR2 reads SQIVND (reference sequence). The V end lost 3 bases, the J end lost 4 bases, and 15 bases lay between the germline ends. The CDR3 contains 15 residues. The CDR3 is CASSISAGEVETQYF. Here the CDR3 DNA reads TGTGCCAGTAGTATCTCGGCAGGGGAGGTAGAGACCCAGTACTTC.

This clonotype has ten or more counts. The rearrangement joins TRBV15 to TRBJ1-2; 8 bases agree with TRBD1. Per germline, CDR1 LNHNV and CDR2 YYDKDF (reference sequence). CDR3 size: 17 residues. Unmatched junction bases numbered 10, after V lost 0 bases and J lost 4 bases. The CDR3 region is CATSRDLEPTGGYGYTF. CDR3 nucleotide sequence: TGTGCCACCAGCAGAGATTTAGAACCCACAGGGGGCTATGGCTACACCTTC.

This clonotype was observed many times. V gene TRBV29-1 combines with J gene TRBJ2-1; possible D gene TRBD2, 5 bases. V was trimmed by 2 bases and J by 6 bases, leaving 17 bases between them. Germline V lookup: CDR1 SQVTM, CDR2 ANQGSEA. This CDR3 contains 15 residues. CDR3 bases: TGCAGCGTTGAACCGAGGGCAGGACCCTTCAATGAGCAGTTCTTC. Its translation: CSVEPRAGPFNEQFF.

This clonotype was observed many times. This rearrangement joins TRBV3-1 to TRBJ2-5; D not certain. This CDR3 region has 12 residues. V was trimmed by 4 bases and J by 5 bases, leaving 8 bases between them. Germline CDR1 LGHDT, CDR2 YNNKEL (reference sequence). CDR3 in amino acids: CASSPSSETQYF. The CDR3 nucleotides read TGTGCCAGCAGCCCGTCGAGCGAGACCCAGTACTTC.

There are many counts of this clonotype. The rearrangement joins TRBV14 to TRBJ2-7, with D possibly TRBD2 on 5 matching bases. The CDR3 extends over 15 amino acids. Trimming left V 3 bases short and J 0 bases short, with 12 bases between. Germline V gene lookup returns CDR1 SGHDN and CDR2 FVKESK. The CDR3 loop is CASSQLGGSSYEQYV. The CDR3 coding sequence is TGTGCCAGCAGCCAGCTCGGAGGAAGCTCCTACGAGCAGTACGTC.

This clonotype appeared many times. The CDR3 protein is CASSLKGFSTEAFF. In DNA form, the CDR3 reads TGCGCCAGCAGCTTGAAGGGTTTCTCCACTGAAGCTTTCTTT. The V gene is TRBV5-1, the J gene TRBJ1-1; no reliable D call. From germline, CDR1 is SGHRS and CDR2 YFSETQ. The CDR3 sequence is 14 residues long. The V gene lost 1 base and the J gene lost 4 bases, with 11 bases spanning the gap.

This clonotype has only a few counts. The V gene is TRBV20-1, the J gene TRBJ2-5, with a tentative D call TRBD1 (5 bases). Trimming stripped 6 bases from V and 4 bases from J, with 18 bases between. CDR3 length: 14 residues. Germline lookup yields CDR1 DFQATT and CDR2 SNEGSKA (reference sequence). The chain's CDR3 is CSARRRTNLETQYF. The CDR3 coding sequence is TGCAGTGCCCGACGACGGACAAATTTAGAGACCCAGTACTTC.

The chain uses TRBV29-1 and TRBJ1-1; a weak D match, TRBD1 (5 bases). The CDR3 covers 12 residues. V lost 6 bases, J lost 3 bases, and 11 bases lay in between. Germline CDR1 reads SQVTM; CDR2 reads ANQGSEA. CDR3 sequence: CSVRDGDTEAFF. The DNA for the CDR3 is TGCAGCGTCAGGGACGGGGACACTGAAGCTTTCTTT.

This clonotype was counted ten times or more. This chain uses TRBV20-1 with TRBJ2-2; 7 bases line up with TRBD2. Germline CDR1 is DFQATT and CDR2 is SNEGSKA (reference sequence). Unmatched junction bases numbered 3, after V lost 4 bases and J lost 7 bases. The CDR3 totals 12 residues. The CDR3 bases are TGCAGTGCTACCCTAGCGGTCGGGGAGCTGTTTTTT. As protein: CSATLAVGELFF.

The chain employs TRBV25-1 and TRBJ2-1; a weak D match, TRBD1 (7 bases). The germline V and J ends were trimmed by 1 base and 3 bases, with 16 bases remaining between them. CDR3 length equals 17 residues. Germline V gives CDR1 MGHDK, CDR2 SYGVNS. The CDR3, as DNA: TGTGCCAGCAGTGAATCAGGCAGGGGGGCCCACTACAATGAGCAGTTCTTC. Translation: CASSESGRGAHYNEQFF.

This clonotype was counted many times. The rearrangement uses TRBV29-1 and TRBJ2-2; 11 positions agree with TRBD1. Looked up from germline, CDR1 is SQVTM and CDR2 is ANQGSEA. CDR3 length: 15 amino acids. Germline trimming cut 2 bases from V and 7 bases from J; bases unmatched to any gene: 6. The CDR3 spells CSVEPGQGGHGELFF. DNA of the CDR3: TGCAGCGTTGAACCGGGACAGGGGGGTCACGGGGAGCTGTTTTTT.

The sample holds many counts of this clonotype. The chain combines TRBV5-1 with TRBJ2-3; D may be TRBD1 (6 bases). The germline V and J ends were trimmed by 0 bases and 3 bases, with 11 bases remaining between them. The germline CDR1 and CDR2 sequences are SGHRS and YFSETQ. This CDR3 has 15 amino acids. The CDR3 nucleotides read TGCGCCAGCAGCTTGGTGGGACAATTAACAGATACGCAGTATTTT. It yields the protein CASSLVGQLTDTQYF.

This clonotype was observed at least ten times. The gene calls are TRBV25-1 and TRBJ2-1; TRBD2 matches at 7 bases. The germline V gene has CDR1 MGHDK and CDR2 SYGVNS. This CDR3 comprises 13 residues. Trimming removed 11 bases from V and 4 bases from J; junction bases left unmatched: 8. CDR3 DNA: TGTGCCGTAGGGAGGGAGGTATACAATGAGCAGTTCTTC. Its protein product is CAVGREVYNEQFF.